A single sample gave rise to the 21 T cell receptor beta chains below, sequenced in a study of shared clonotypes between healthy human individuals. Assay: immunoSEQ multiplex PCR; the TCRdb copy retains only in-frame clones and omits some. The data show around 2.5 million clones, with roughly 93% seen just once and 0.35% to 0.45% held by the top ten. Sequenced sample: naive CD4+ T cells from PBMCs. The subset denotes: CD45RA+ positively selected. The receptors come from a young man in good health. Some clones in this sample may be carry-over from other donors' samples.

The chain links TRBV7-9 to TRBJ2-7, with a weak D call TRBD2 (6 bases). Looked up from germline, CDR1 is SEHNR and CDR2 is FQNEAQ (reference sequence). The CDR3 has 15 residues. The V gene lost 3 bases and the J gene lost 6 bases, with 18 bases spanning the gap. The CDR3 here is CASSFTKGGRPEQYF. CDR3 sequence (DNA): TGTGCCAGCAGCTTCACTAAAGGTGGGAGGCCCGAGCAGTACTTC.

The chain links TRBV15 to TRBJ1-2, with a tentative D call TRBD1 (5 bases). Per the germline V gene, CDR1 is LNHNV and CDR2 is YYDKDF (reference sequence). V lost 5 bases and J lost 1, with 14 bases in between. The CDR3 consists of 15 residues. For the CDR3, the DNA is TGTGCCACCAGCCCACAGGCGAGCGATAACTATGGCTACACCTTC. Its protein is CATSPQASDNYGYTF.

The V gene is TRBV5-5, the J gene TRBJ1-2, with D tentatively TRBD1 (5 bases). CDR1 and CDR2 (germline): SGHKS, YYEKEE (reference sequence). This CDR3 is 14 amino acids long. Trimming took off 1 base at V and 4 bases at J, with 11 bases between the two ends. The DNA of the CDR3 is TGTGCCAGCAGCTTGTATAGACAGATCTATGGCTACACCTTC. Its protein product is CASSLYRQIYGYTF.

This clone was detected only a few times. The CDR3 protein is CASSTGQANEKLFF. The CDR3 region has the DNA TGTGCCAGCAGTACGGGACAGGCTAATGAAAAACTGTTTTTT. The chain uses TRBV25-1 and TRBJ1-4; 8 bases line up with TRBD1. Trimming at V came to 5 bases and at J to 3 bases, leaving 2 bases not matched to a gene. Germline-derived CDR1 and CDR2 are MGHDK and SYGVNS. The CDR3 has 14 amino acids.

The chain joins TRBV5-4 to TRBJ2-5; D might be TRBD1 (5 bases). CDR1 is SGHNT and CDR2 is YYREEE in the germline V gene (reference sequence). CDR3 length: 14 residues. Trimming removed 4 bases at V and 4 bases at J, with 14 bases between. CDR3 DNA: TGTGCCAGCAGCGACACGTCTAGGGGAGAGACCCAGTACTTC. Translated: CASSDTSRGETQYF.

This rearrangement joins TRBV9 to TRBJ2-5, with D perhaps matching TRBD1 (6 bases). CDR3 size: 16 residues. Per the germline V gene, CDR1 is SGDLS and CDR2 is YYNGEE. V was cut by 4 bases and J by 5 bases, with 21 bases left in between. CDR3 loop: CASSPNIRGAGETQYF. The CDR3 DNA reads TGTGCCAGCAGCCCCAACATCAGGGGTGCAGGCGAGACCCAGTACTTC.

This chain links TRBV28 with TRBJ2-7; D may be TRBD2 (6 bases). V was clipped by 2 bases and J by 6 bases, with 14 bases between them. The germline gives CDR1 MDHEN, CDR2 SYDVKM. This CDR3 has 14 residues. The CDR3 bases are TGTGCCAGCAGTTTAGGGACTGGGATTCGCGAGCAGTACTTC. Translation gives CASSLGTGIREQYF.

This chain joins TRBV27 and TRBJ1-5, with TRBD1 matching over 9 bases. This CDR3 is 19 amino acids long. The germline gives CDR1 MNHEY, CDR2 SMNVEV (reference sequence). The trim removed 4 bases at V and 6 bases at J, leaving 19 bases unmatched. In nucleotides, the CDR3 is TGTGCCAGCAGTTCTCTCTCCGGGGGGACAGGGTCGTTCCCTCAGCCCCAGCATTTT. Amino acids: CASSSLSGGTGSFPQPQHF.

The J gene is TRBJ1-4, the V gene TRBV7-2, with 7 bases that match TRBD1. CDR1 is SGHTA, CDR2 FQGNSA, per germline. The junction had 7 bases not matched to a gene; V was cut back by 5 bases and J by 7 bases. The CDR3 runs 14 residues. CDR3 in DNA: TGTGCCAGCAGCCTTACAGGGGTAGCTGAAAAACTGTTTTTT. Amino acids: CASSLTGVAEKLFF.

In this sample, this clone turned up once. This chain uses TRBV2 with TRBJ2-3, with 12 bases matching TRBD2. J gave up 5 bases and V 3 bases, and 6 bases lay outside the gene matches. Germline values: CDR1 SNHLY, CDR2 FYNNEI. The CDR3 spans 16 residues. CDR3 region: CASSDKLAGGIDTQYF. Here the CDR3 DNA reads TGTGCCAGCAGTGACAAACTAGCGGGAGGTATAGATACGCAGTATTTT.

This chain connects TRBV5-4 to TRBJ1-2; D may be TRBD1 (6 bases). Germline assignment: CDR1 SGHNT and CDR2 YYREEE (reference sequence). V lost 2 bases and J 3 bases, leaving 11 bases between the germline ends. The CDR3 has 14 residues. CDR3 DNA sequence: TGTGCCAGCAGCTTACGGGCAGGGGACTATGGCTACACCTTC. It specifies CASSLRAGDYGYTF. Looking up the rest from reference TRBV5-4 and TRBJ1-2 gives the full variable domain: ETGVTQSPTHLIKTRGQQVTLRCSSQSGHNTVSWYQQALGQGPQFIFQYYREEENGRGNFPPRFSGLQFPNYSSELNVNALELDDSALYLCASSLRAGDYGYTFGSGTRLTVV.

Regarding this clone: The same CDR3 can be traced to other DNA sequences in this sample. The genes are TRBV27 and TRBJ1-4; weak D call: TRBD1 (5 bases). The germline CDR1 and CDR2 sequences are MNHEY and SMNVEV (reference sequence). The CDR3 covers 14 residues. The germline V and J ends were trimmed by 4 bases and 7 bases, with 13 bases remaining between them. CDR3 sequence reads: CASSSRGRREKLFF. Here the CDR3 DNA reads TGTGCCAGCAGTTCCCGGGGGAGGCGTGAAAAACTGTTTTTT.

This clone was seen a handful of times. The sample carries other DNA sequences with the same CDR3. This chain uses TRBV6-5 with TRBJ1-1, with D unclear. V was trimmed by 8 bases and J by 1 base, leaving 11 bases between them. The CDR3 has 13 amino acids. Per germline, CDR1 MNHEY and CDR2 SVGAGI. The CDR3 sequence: CASSYLGNTEAFF. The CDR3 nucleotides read TGTGCCAGCTCCTATCTGGGGAACACTGAAGCTTTCTTT.

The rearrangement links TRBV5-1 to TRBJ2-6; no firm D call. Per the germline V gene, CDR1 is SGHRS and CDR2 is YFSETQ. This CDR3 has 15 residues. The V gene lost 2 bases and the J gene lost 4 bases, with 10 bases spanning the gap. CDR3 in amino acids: CASSFGYGGANVLTF. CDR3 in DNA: TGCGCCAGCAGCTTCGGCTATGGCGGGGCCAACGTCCTGACTTTC.

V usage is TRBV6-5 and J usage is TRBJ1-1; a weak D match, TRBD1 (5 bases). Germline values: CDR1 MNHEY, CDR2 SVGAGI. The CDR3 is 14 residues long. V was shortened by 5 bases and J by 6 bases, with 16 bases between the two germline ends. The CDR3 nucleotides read TGTGCCAGCAGTGCCACGGGGCGGTCCTCTGAAGCTTTCTTT. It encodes CASSATGRSSEAFF.

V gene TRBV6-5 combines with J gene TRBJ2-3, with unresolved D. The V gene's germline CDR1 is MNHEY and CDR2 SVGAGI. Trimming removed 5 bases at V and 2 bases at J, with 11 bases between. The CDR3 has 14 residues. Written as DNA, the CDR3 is TGTGCCAGCAGTCGAGTCCTGGACACAGATACGCAGTATTTT. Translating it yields CASSRVLDTDTQYF.

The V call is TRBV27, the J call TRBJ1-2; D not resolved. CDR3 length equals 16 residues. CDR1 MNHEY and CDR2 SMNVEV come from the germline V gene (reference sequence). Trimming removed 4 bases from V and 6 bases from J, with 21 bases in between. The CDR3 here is CASSYGPGGEMNGYTF. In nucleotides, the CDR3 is TGTGCCAGCAGTTACGGACCGGGTGGGGAAATGAATGGCTACACCTTC.

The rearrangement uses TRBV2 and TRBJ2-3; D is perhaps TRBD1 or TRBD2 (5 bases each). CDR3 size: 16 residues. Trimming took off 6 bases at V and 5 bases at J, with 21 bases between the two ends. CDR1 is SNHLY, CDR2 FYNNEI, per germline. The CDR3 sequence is CASSRGQARRGDTQYF. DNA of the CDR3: TGTGCCAGCAGCCGGGGTCAGGCGAGAAGGGGAGATACGCAGTATTTT.

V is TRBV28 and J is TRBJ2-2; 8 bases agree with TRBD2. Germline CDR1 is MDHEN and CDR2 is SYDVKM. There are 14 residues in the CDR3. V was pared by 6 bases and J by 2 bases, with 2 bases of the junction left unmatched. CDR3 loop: CASRIAGNTGELFF. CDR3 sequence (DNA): TGTGCCAGCAGGATAGCGGGAAACACCGGGGAGCTGTTTTTT.

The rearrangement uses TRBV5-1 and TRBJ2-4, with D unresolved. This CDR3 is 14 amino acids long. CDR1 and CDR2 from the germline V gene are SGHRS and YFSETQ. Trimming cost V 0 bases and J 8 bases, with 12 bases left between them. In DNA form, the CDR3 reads TGCGCCAGCAGCTTGGGCACTCCGACGGACATTCAGTACTTC. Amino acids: CASSLGTPTDIQYF. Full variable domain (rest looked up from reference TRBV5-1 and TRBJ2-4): KAGVTQTPRYLIKTRGQQVTLSCSPISGHRSVSWYQQTPGQGLQFLFEYFSETQRNKGNFPGRFSGRQFSNSRSEMNVSTLELGDSALYLCASSLGTPTDIQYFGAGTRLSVL.

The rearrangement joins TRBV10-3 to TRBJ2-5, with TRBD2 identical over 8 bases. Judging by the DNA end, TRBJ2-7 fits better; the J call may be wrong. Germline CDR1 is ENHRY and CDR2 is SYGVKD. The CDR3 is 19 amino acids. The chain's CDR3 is CAISDFPSAGVASSYEQYF. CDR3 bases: TGTGCCATCAGTGATTTCCCCTCAGCGGGAGTGGCCAGCTCCTACGAGCAGTACTTC.